The source of this TCR beta chain is a study of vaccination effects on CD4 cells after COVID-19. The CDR3 runs 16 residues. The ends were cut back, 2 bases at V and 6 bases at J, with 17 bases in the middle. Germline values: CDR1 MDHEN, CDR2 SYDVKM. In regard to this clone: The antigen is unknown.

Expansion of antigen-specific CD4+ T cells with viral peptide pools was carried out by the ViraFEST assay before sequencing. Cultured cells yielded isolated CD4+ T cells after more than nine days. Either the mRNA-1273 or the BNT162b2 vaccine was given to participants as two doses. Absence of prior SARS-CoV-2 infection characterized the vaccine recipients, who showed negative nucleocapsid antibodies. They grew 1.8 million or so PBMC in each well, adding around 10 IU/ml IL-2 and approximately 10 ug/ml peptides. Sequenced by immunoSEQ multiplex PCR; TCRdb stores in-frame clones only, minus some. The sample includes 25,000 to 30,000 clones, over 80% seen only once; the top ten take less than 6%.

Sequencing was performed on CD4+ T cells from PBMCs cultured with SARS-CoV-2 spike peptides, taken after COVID-19 vaccination. This TCR was sampled from a human donor who received a COVID-19 vaccine. Some clones in this sample may be carry-over from other donors' samples. The chain is built from TRBV28 and TRBJ1-5, with a possible D match to TRBD1 (5 bases). CDR3 loop: CASSLPDSYNSQPQHF. The CDR3 DNA sequence: TGTGCCAGCAGTTTACCAGACAGCTACAATAGTCAGCCCCAGCATTTT.